The sequence of this T cell receptor beta chain was determined in a study of T cell responses to AZD1222 COVID-19 vaccine. Study conclusions and caveats: Baseline seropositivity characterized only a handful of AZD1222 recipients. Clonal diversity was possibly underestimated; the donors were predominantly white British and more often female.

Notes on this clone: What it binds is not known.

The CDR3 contains 15 residues. Germline CDR1 is SGHTA and CDR2 is FQGNSA. The trim removed 3 bases at V and 6 bases at J, leaving 10 bases unmatched. Sequenced by immunoSEQ multiplex PCR; TCRdb stores in-frame clones only, minus some. The table lists roughly 120,000 clones, roughly nine tenths of them singletons. Sequenced here: peripheral blood, sampled on day 0 of AZD1222 vaccination. The V and J genes are TRBV7-2 and TRBJ2-7; 8 bases match TRBD1. The receptor comes from an adult in good health. Here the CDR3 DNA reads TGTGCCAGCAGCTTGGGGGACAGGAGTCTGCGCGAGCAGTACTTC. Protein sequence: CASSLGDRSLREQYF.